The 8 T cell receptor beta chains reported below all come from one sample, sequenced in a study of blood T cell repertoires in COVID-19. Profiled with immunoSEQ multiplex PCR; TCRdb holds only in-frame clones, not every one. Here the sample spans roughly 74,000 clones, around nine tenths being singletons. The sequenced material came from peripheral blood. The receptors come from a man in his sixties or seventies with active or convalescent COVID-19.

This clone was seen only a few times. The CDR3 here is CASSIGTGVSGANVLTF. CDR3 nucleotides: TGCGCCAGCAGCATAGGGACAGGGGTCTCTGGGGCCAACGTCCTGACTTTC. The chain recombines TRBV5-1 with TRBJ2-6; TRBD1 aligns across 10 bases. This CDR3 has 17 residues. Trimming at V came to 4 bases and at J to 0 bases, leaving 4 bases not matched to a gene. CDR1 SGHRS and CDR2 YFSETQ come from the germline V gene. Full variable domain (rest looked up from reference TRBV5-1 and TRBJ2-6): KAGVTQTPRYLIKTRGQQVTLSCSPISGHRSVSWYQQTPGQGLQFLFEYFSETQRNKGNFPGRFSGRQFSNSRSEMNVSTLELGDSALYLCASSIGTGVSGANVLTFGAGSRLTVL.

This rearrangement joins TRBV28 to TRBJ2-7; D is possibly TRBD2 (5 bases). CDR3 length equals 13 residues. The V gene's germline CDR1 is MDHEN and CDR2 SYDVKM. The V end was cut by 11 bases, the J end by 4 bases, with 18 bases between. CDR3 protein: CAAGRGVGYEQYF. Written as DNA, the CDR3 is TGTGCCGCGGGCCGAGGTGTAGGTTACGAGCAGTACTTC.

The rearrangement links TRBV2 to TRBJ2-1; D unclear. This CDR3 comprises 14 residues. V lost 1 base to trimming and J lost 0 bases, with 4 bases between them. Germline CDR1 and CDR2: SNHLY and FYNNEI. CDR3 in DNA: TGTGCCAGCAGTGAAGGGCTCTCCTACAATGAGCAGTTCTTC. It translates to CASSEGLSYNEQFF.

The chain has TRBV29-1 and TRBJ2-3, with a tentative D call TRBD2 (5 bases). Trimming left V 2 bases short and J 1 base short, with 10 bases between. This CDR3 region has 14 residues. Germline-derived CDR1 and CDR2 are SQVTM and ANQGSEA. CDR3 DNA: TGCAGCGTTGAAAAAGCGGAACGCACAGATACGCAGTATTTT. Translated, it gives CSVEKAERTDTQYF.

This chain joins TRBV30 and TRBJ2-7; 12 positions agree with TRBD1. Germline CDR1 reads GTSNPN; CDR2 reads SVGIG (reference sequence). The CDR3 is 13 amino acids. With 5 bases clipped from V and 5 bases from J, the junction kept 4 bases outside the gene matches. CDR3 in DNA: TGTGCCTGGGACCGGGACAGGGGGCACGAGCAGTACTTC. It yields the protein CAWDRDRGHEQYF.

The chain combines TRBV6-5 with TRBJ1-1; D gene uncertain. There are 13 residues in the CDR3. V was trimmed by 6 bases and J by 1 base, leaving 9 bases between them. Germline values: CDR1 MNHEY, CDR2 SVGAGI. The CDR3 loop is CASRRFGNTEAFF. The CDR3 DNA is TGTGCCAGCAGGCGATTTGGGAACACTGAAGCTTTCTTT.

The gene calls are TRBV28 and TRBJ2-7, with 7 bases matching TRBD2. This CDR3 region has 13 residues. Germline V gives CDR1 MDHEN, CDR2 SYDVKM. V lost 11 bases and J lost 6; bases outside the gene matches: 13. The CDR3 region has the DNA TGTGCCTGCACCGGGGGGAGAGGAATCGAGCAGTACTTC. This codes for CACTGGRGIEQYF.

This clone was detected only once. This chain joins TRBV5-4 and TRBJ2-3, with D perhaps matching TRBD1 (6 bases). With 4 bases removed from V and 0 bases from J, the gap between germline ends came to 9 bases. In germline, CDR1 is SGHNT, CDR2 YYREEE (reference sequence). This CDR3 is built from 14 residues. The CDR3 region has the DNA TGTGCCAGCAGCCCCGGACAGAGCACAGATACGCAGTATTTT. Its protein product is CASSPGQSTDTQYF.